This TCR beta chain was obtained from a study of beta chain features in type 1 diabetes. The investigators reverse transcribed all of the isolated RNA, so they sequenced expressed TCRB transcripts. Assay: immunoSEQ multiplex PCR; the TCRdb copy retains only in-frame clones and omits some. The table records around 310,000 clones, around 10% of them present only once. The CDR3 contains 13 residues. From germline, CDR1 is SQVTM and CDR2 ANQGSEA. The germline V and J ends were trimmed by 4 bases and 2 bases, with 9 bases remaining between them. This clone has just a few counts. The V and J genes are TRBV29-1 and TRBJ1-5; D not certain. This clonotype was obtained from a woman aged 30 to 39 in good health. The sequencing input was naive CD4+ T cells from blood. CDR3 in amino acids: CSVGAARNQPQHF. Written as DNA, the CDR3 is TGCAGCGTTGGGGCAGCCCGCAATCAGCCCCAGCATTTT. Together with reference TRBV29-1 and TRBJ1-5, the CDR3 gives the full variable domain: SAVISQKPSRDICQRGTSLTIQCQVDSQVTMMFWYRQQPGQSLTLIATANQGSEATYESGFVIDKFPISRPNLTFSTLTVSNMSPEDSSIYLCSVGAARNQPQHFGDGTRLSIL.